The clone carrying this T cell receptor (beta chain) was detected many times. The target antigen is unknown. This entry is derived from a study of molecular identifiers for immune sequencing clone quantification. Study-wide points: Molecules of identical TCR sharing a barcode could underestimate highly expanded clone sizes.

Naive CD8 T cells, phenotype CD8+CD4-CCR7+CD45RA+, were sorted. TCRdb re-called the PCR reads through MiXCR, storing one row per CDR3 protein. Of over 600,000 distinct CDR3 sequences in the sample, roughly 21% were seen once. V gave up 6 bases and J gave up 8 bases; unmatched junction bases: 6. Germline CDR1 is MNHEY and CDR2 is SVGAGI. This CDR3 is built from 13 residues. The sequence was obtained from a human donor in good health. Some libraries in this study had Jurkat cell RNA spiked in. The sample was naive CD8+ T cells from blood, with Jurkat cell RNA spiked in. The sample's subset: FACS-sorted CD8+CD4-CCR7+CD45RA+ naive T cells. The chain is built from TRBV6-5 and TRBJ2-1, with 8 bases fitting TRBD2. CDR3 loop: CASSPGLAYEQFF. Here the CDR3 DNA reads TGTGCCAGCAGCCCAGGACTAGCTTATGAGCAGTTCTTC.